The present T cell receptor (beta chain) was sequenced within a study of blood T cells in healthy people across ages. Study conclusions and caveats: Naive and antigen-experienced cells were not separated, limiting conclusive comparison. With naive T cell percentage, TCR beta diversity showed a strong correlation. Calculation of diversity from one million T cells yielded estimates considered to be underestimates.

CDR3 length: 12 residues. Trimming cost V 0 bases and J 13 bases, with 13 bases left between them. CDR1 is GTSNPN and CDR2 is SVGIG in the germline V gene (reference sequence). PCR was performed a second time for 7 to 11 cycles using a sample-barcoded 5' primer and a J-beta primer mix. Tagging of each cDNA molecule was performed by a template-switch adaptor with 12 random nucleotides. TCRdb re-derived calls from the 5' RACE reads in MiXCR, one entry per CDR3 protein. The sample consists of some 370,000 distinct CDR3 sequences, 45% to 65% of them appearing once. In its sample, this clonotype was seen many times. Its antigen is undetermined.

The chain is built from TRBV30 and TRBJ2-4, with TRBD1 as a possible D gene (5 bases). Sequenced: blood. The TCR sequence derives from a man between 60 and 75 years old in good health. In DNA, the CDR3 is TGTGCCTGGAGTGTAAGGGGCTCCTGGCAGTACTTC. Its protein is CAWSVRGSWQYF. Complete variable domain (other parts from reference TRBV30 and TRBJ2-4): SQTIHQWPATLVQPVGSPLSLECTVEGTSNPNLYWYRQAAGRGLQLLFYSVGIGQISSEVPQNLSASRPQDRQFILSSKKLLLSDSGFYLCAWSVRGSWQYFGAGTRLSVL.